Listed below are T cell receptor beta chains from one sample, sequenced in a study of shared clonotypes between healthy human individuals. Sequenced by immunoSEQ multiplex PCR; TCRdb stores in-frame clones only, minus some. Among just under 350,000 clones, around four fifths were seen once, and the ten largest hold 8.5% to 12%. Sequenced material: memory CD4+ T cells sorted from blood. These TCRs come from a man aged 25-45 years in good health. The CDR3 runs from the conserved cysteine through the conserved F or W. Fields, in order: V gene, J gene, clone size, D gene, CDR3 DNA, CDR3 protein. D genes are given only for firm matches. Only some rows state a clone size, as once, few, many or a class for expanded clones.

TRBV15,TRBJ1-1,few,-,TGTGCCACCAGCAGAGATCAGACTGAAGCTTTCTTT,CATSRDQTEAFF
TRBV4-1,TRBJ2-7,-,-,TGCGCCAGCAGCCAATTGGCAGGGGCTCGCTACGAGCAGTACTTC,CASSQLAGARYEQYF
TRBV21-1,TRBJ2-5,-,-,TGTGCCCGGATGTGGGGAGACCAGAGGGGCACAGAACAAGAGACCCAGTACTTC,CARMWGDQRGTEQETQYF
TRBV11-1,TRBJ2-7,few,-,TGTGCCAGCAGAGGGACCGCCTACGAGCAGTACTTC,CASRGTAYEQYF
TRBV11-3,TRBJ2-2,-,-,TGTGCCAGCAGCTTAAAATGCCTGTTTTTT,CASSLKCLFF
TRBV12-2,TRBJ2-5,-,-,TGTGCAAGTCGGCTTACGACTAGCGGGAACTCATACCAAGAGACCCAGTACTTC,CASRLTTSGNSYQETQYF
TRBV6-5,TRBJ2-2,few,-,TGTGCCAGCAGTTACATGTACACCGGGGAGCTGTTTTTT,CASSYMYTGELFF
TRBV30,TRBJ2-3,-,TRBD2,TGTGCCTGGAGTTTAGCTAGCGGTAGCACAGATACGCAGTATTTT,CAWSLASGSTDTQYF
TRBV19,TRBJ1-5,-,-,TGTGCCAGTAGTCCACAGAGACATCAGCCCCAGCATTTT,CASSPQRHQPQHF
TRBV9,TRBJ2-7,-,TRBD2,TGTGCCAGCAGCCTCACCCGACTAGCGGGACAAACTGAGCAGTACTTC,CASSLTRLAGQTEQYF
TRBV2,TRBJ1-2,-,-,TGTGCCACACAGGGTGAAGTCGACTATGGCTACACCTTC,CATQGEVDYGYTF
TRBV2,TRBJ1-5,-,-,TGTGCCAGCACCGGGGACGCCTGGGGCAATCAGCCCCAGCATTTT,CASTGDAWGNQPQHF
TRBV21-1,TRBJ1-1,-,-,TGTGCCAGCAGCAAAGGTGCGGCAGCACCCCACACTGAAGCTTTCTTT,CASSKGAAAPHTEAFF
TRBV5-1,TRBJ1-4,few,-,TGCGCCAGCAGCGGGGTAGGTTCGGATTTGGAACTGTTTTTT,CASSGVGSDLELFF
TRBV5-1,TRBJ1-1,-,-,TGCGCCAGCAGCTTGGACAGACAGCCGTTAGGAGCTTTCTTT,CASSLDRQPLGAFF
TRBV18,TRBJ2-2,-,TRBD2,TGTGCCAGCTCACCATTGCTAGCGGGAGGAGTAAACACCGGGGAGCTGTTTTTT,CASSPLLAGGVNTGELFF
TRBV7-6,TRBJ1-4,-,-,TGTGCCAGCAGCCGACTGGGGCAGGGGAGCTATGAAAAACTGTTTTTT,CASSRLGQGSYEKLFF
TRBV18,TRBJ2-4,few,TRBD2,TGTGCCAGCTCCATGTCGCGGGAGGACATTCAGTACTTC,CASSMSREDIQYF
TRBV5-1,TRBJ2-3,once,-,TGCGCCAGCAGTTTTTCCGGGGTGGACACAGATACGCAGTATTTT,CASSFSGVDTDTQYF
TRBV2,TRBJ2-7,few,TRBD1,TGTGCCAGCAGGGATCTGACAGGGCAGTACGAGCAGTACTTC,CASRDLTGQYEQYF
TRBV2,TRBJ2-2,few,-,TGTGCCAGCAGTGGGGAAGGCGGGGAGCTGTTTTTT,CASSGEGGELFF
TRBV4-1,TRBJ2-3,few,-,TGCGCCAGCAGCCCCCAGGGCACTAGCACAGATACGCAGTATTTT,CASSPQGTSTDTQYF
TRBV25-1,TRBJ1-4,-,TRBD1,TGTGCCAGCAACCGACAGGGAAATGAAAAACTGTTTTTT,CASNRQGNEKLFF